This T cell receptor (beta chain) was captured in a study of T cells in Graves' hyperthyroidism and ophthalmopathy. The table lists this clonotype with a few counts. Its specificity is not known. The PBMCs had their origin in around 9.1 ml of fresh peripheral blood. The germline V gene has CDR1 SGHDT and CDR2 YYEEEE. Trimming at V came to 5 bases and at J to 2 bases, leaving 8 bases not matched to a gene. This CDR3 contains 15 residues. Whole-study results and caveats: The model foresaw ophthalmopathy a median around 6 months prior to onset.

Template material for amplifying TCR beta CDR3 regions consisted of RNA transcripts. Initially, a first-round RT-PCR of the TCR CDR3 employed the HTBI primer set. One entry per CDR3 protein, called by TCRdb with MiXCR from the multiplex PCR reads. The sample shows 300,000 to 450,000 distinct CDR3 sequences, about a sixth of them seen only once. This receptor was taken from a young woman with Graves' hyperthyroidism that later progressed to Graves' ophthalmopathy. Sequenced sample: blood. The chain is built from TRBV5-6 and TRBJ2-7, with TRBD2 matching over 9 bases. The CDR3, as DNA: TGTGCCAGCAGGCGGACTAGCGTTAACCCCTACGAGCAGTACTTC. It encodes CASRRTSVNPYEQYF. Together with reference TRBV5-6 and TRBJ2-7, the CDR3 gives the full variable domain: DAGVTQSPTHLIKTRGQQVTLRCSPKSGHDTVSWYQQALGQGPQFIFQYYEEEERQRGNFPDRFSGHQFPNYSSELNVNALLLGDSALYLCASRRTSVNPYEQYFGPGTRLTVT.